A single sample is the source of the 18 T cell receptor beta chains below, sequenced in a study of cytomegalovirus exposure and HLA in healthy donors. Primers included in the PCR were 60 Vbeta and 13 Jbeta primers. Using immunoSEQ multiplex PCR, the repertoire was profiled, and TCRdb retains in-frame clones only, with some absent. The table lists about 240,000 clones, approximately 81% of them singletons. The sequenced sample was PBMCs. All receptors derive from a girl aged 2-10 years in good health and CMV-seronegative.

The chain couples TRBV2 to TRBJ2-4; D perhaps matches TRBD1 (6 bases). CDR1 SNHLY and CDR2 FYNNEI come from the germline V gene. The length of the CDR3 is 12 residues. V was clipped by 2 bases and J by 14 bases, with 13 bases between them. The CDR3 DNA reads TGTGCCAGCAGTGAATGGGGGCCGCGCGAGTACTTC. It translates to CASSEWGPREYF. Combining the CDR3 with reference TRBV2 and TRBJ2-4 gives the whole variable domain EPEVTQTPSHQVTQMGQEVILRCVPISNHLYFYWYRQILGQKVEFLVSFYNNEISEKSEIFDDQFSVERPDGSNFTLKIRSTKLEDSAMYFCASSEWGPREYFGAGTRLSVL.

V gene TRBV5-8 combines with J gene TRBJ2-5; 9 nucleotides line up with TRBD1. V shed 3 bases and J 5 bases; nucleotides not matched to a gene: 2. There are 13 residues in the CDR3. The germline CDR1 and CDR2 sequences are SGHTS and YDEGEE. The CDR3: CASSWTGEETQYF. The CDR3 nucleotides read TGTGCCAGCAGCTGGACAGGGGAGGAGACCCAGTACTTC.

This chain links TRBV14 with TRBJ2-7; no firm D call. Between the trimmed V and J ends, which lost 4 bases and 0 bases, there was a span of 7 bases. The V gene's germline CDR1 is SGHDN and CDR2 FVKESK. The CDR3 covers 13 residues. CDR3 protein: CASSLYLSYEQYF. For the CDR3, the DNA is TGTGCCAGCAGCCTCTACCTCTCCTACGAGCAGTACTTC.

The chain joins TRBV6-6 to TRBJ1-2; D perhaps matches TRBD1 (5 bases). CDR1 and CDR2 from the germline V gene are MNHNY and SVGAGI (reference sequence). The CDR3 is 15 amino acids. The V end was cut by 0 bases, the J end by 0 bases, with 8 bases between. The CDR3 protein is CASSYSSGSNYGYTF. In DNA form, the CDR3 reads TGTGCCAGCAGTTACTCGTCAGGGTCTAACTATGGCTACACCTTC.

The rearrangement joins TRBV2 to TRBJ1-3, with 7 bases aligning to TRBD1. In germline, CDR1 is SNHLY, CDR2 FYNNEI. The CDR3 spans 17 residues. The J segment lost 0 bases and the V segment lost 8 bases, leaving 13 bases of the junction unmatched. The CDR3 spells CASGKGDRLFSGNTIYF. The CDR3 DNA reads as TGTGCCAGCGGGAAAGGGGACAGACTATTCTCTGGAAACACCATATATTTT.

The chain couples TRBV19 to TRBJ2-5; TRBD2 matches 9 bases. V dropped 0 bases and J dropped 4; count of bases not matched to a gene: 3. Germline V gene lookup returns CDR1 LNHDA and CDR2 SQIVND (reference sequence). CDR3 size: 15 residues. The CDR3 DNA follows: TGTGCCAGTAGTATAGATCTAGCGGGAACAGAGACCCAGTACTTC. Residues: CASSIDLAGTETQYF.

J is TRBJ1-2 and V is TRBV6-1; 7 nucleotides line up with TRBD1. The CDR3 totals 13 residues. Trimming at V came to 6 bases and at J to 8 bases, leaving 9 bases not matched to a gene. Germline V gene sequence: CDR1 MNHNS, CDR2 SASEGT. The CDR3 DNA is TGTGCCAGCAGGGGGACAGCCACCGCGGGCTACACCTTC. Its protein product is CASRGTATAGYTF.

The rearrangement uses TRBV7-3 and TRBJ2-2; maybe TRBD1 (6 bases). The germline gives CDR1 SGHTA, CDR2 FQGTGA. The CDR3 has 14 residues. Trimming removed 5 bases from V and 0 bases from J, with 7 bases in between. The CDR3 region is CASSRDTNTGELFF. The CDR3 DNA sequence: TGTGCCAGCAGCCGGGACACGAACACCGGGGAGCTGTTTTTT.

In DNA form, the CDR3 reads TGTGCCAGCAGCGCAACACATAGCGGAGCTAACTATGGCTACACCTTC. As protein: CASSATHSGANYGYTF. This chain uses TRBV9 with TRBJ1-2; no clear D gene. In germline, CDR1 is SGDLS, CDR2 YYNGEE. The CDR3 spans 16 residues. Trimming removed 3 bases at V and 0 bases at J, with 15 bases between.

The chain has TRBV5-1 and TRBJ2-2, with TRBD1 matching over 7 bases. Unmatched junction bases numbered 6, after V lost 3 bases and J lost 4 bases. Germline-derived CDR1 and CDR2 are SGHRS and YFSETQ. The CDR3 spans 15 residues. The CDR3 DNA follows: TGCGCCAGCAGCTCGGACAGGAGATCCACCGGGGAGCTGTTTTTT. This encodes CASSSDRRSTGELFF.

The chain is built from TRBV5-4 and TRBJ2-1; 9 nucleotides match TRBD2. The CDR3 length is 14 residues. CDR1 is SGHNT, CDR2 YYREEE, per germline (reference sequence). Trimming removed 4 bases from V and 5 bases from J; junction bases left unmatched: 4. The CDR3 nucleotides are TGTGCCAGCAGCGGGCTAGCGGGGCACAATGAGCAGTTCTTC. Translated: CASSGLAGHNEQFF.

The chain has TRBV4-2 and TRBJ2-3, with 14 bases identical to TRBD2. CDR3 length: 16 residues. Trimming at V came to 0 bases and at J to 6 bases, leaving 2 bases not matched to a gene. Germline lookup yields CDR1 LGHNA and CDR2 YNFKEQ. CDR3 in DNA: TGTGCCAGCAGCCAAGAGTGGACTAGCGGGGGGGATACGCAGTATTTT. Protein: CASSQEWTSGGDTQYF.

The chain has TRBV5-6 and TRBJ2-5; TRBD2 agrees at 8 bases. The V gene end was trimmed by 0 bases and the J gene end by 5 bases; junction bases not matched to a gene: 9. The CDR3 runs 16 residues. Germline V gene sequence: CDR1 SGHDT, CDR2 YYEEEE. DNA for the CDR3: TGTGCCAGCAGCTTGGACTTCGGGGGGGGGCTTGAGACCCAGTACTTC. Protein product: CASSLDFGGGLETQYF.

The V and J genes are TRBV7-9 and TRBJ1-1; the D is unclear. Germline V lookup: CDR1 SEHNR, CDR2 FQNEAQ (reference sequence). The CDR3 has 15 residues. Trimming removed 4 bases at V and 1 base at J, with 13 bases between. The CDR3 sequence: CASSSHLTANTEAFF. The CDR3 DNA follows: TGTGCCAGCAGCTCTCACTTGACTGCGAACACTGAAGCTTTCTTT.

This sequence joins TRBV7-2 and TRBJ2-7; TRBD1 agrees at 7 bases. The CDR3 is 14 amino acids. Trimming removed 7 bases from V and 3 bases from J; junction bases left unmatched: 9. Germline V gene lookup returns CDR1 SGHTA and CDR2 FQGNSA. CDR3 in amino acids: CASTLTGTYYEQYF. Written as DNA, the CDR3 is TGTGCCAGCACCTTGACAGGGACATACTACGAGCAGTACTTC.

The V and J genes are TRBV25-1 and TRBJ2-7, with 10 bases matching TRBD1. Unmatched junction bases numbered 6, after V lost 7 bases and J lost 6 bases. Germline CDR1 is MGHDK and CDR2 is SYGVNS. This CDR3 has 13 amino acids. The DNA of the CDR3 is TGTGCCAGCATGCTAGGGACAGGGGCCGAGCAGTACTTC. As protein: CASMLGTGAEQYF.

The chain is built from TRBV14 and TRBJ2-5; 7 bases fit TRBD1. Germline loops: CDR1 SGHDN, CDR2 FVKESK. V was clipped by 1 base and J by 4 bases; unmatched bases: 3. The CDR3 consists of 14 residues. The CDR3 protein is CASSQASGGETQYF. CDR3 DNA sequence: TGTGCCAGCAGCCAAGCTTCAGGGGGAGAGACCCAGTACTTC.

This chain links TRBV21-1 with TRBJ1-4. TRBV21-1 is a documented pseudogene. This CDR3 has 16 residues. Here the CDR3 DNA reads TGTGCCAGCAGCAATATTAGGAGGCGAACTAATGAAAAACTGTTTTTT. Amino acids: CASSNIRRRTNEKLFF.